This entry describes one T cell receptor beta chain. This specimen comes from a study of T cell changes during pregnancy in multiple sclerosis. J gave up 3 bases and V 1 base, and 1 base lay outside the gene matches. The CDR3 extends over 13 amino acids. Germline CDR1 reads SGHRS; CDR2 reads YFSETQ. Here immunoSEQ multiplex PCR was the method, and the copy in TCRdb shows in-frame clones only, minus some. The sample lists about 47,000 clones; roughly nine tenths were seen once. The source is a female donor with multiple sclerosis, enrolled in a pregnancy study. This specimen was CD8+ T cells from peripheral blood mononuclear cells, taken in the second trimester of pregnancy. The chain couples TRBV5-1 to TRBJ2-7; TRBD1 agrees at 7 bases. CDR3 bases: TGCGCCAGCAGCTTGACAGGGGACTACGAGCAGTACTTC. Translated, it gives CASSLTGDYEQYF.